The clone carrying this T cell receptor beta chain occurred many times. The sample comes from a study of T-cell reconstitution after alpha-beta-depleted transplantation in children. The CDR3 has 17 amino acids. Per germline, CDR1 SGHVS and CDR2 FQNEAQ. V lost 1 base and J 8 bases, leaving 21 bases between the germline ends. The authors prepared the TCRbeta library with unique molecular identifiers. TCRdb used MiXCR to reprocess the PCR reads, holding one entry per CDR3 protein. This sample has about 360,000 distinct CDR3 sequences; roughly 14% occur once, and the top ten carry around 4.5%. The chain links TRBV7-8 to TRBJ2-1; D perhaps matches TRBD2 (5 bases). The receptor was isolated from a human donor who donated a stem cell graft to a child with Fanconi anemia. Specimen: PBMCs, collected from the stem cell graft. The CDR3 DNA follows: TGTGCCAGCAGCTTAGGTCGACGGGATCAAAGGAGCTATGAGCAGTTCTTC. Translating gives CASSLGRRDQRSYEQFF. Full variable domain (outside the CDR3, taken from reference TRBV7-8 and TRBJ2-1): GAGVSQSPRYKVAKRGQDVALRCDPISGHVSLFWYQQALGQGPEFLTYFQNEAQLDKSGLPSDRFFAERPEGSVSTLKIQRTQQEDSAVYLCASSLGRRDQRSYEQFFGPGTRLTVL.